One sample yielded the 31 T cell receptor beta chains listed below, sequenced in a study of blood T cell repertoires in COVID-19. Generated by immunoSEQ multiplex PCR, the TCRdb table keeps only in-frame clones and is missing some. The sample has 200,000 or so clones, about nine tenths seen once. The source material was peripheral blood. All receptors derive from a man in his 70s with active or convalescent COVID-19.

This chain joins TRBV11-2 and TRBJ2-3; D is undetermined. The CDR3 runs 16 residues. Germline V CDR1 and CDR2: SGHAT, FQNNGV. Trimming took 1 base from V and 0 from J, leaving 11 bases between them. DNA of the CDR3: TGTGCCAGCAGCTTAGCTCTATTAAGTAGCACAGATACGCAGTATTTT. The encoded protein is CASSLALLSSTDTQYF.

The rearrangement joins TRBV29-1 to TRBJ2-3; 10 nucleotides align to TRBD2. Germline-derived CDR1 and CDR2 are SQVTM and ANQGSEA. V was pared by 6 bases and J by 5 bases, with 14 bases of the junction left unmatched. The CDR3 is 16 residues long. CDR3 loop: CSVTLMSGGARDTQYF. CDR3 DNA: TGCAGCGTAACCCTTATGAGCGGGGGGGCTAGAGATACGCAGTATTTT.

The gene calls are TRBV6-2 or TRBV6-3 and TRBJ1-2, with 7 bases identical to TRBD1. V lost 4 bases, J lost 6 bases, and 2 bases stayed unmatched. The germline gives CDR1 MNHEY, CDR2 SVGEGT. The CDR3 is made up of 12 amino acids. In DNA, the CDR3 is TGTGCCAGCAGTTCACAGGGGAATGGCTACACCTTC. It encodes CASSSQGNGYTF.

The J gene is TRBJ2-2, the V gene TRBV11-2, with D possibly TRBD1 on 6 matching bases. CDR3 size: 14 residues. The V gene's germline CDR1 is SGHAT and CDR2 FQNNGV. Trimming removed 5 bases at V and 6 bases at J, with 13 bases between. In DNA form, the CDR3 reads TGTGCCAGCAGCGTTAAACAGGGTCCCGGGGAGCTGTTTTTT. Protein product: CASSVKQGPGELFF.

The chain carries TRBV5-4 and TRBJ2-7, with 8 bases that match TRBD1. The junction had 2 bases not matched to a gene; V was cut back by 1 base and J by 5 bases. The germline gives CDR1 SGHNT, CDR2 YYREEE (reference sequence). The CDR3 extends over 13 amino acids. DNA for the CDR3: TGTGCCAGCAGCTTGCAGGGGGCAAACGAGCAGTACTTC. Translating gives CASSLQGANEQYF.

CDR3 bases: TGTGCCGGGGACAGGGCGGAAGGAGATACGCAGTATTTT. Protein product: CAGDRAEGDTQYF. This chain links TRBV6-5 with TRBJ2-3, with 9 bases aligning to TRBD1. This CDR3 is 13 amino acids long. Germline CDR1 and CDR2: MNHEY and SVGAGI. V shed 11 bases and J 5 bases; nucleotides not matched to a gene: 8.

This sequence joins TRBV2 and TRBJ1-1; 7 nucleotides line up with TRBD1. CDR1 is SNHLY and CDR2 is FYNNEI in the germline V gene. Trimming at V came to 2 bases and at J to 6 bases, leaving 6 bases not matched to a gene. The CDR3 loop spans 14 amino acids. The CDR3 is CASSETQGGSEAFF. CDR3 DNA: TGTGCCAGCAGTGAAACCCAGGGGGGTTCTGAAGCTTTCTTT.

This clone was observed a handful of times. The V and J genes are TRBV29-1 and TRBJ1-1; weak D call: TRBD1 (6 bases). V lost 1 base, J lost 7 bases, and 16 bases lay in between. The CDR3 is 14 amino acids. CDR1 and CDR2 (germline): SQVTM, ANQGSEA. The DNA of the CDR3 is TGCAGCGTTGAAGGGGGGCAGGAGAAGATTGAAGCTTTCTTT. It yields the protein CSVEGGQEKIEAFF.

This chain connects TRBV7-2 to TRBJ1-2, with 7 bases fitting TRBD1. Germline trimming cut 2 bases from V and 8 bases from J; bases unmatched to any gene: 11. The CDR3 runs 15 residues. The germline gives CDR1 SGHTA, CDR2 FQGNSA. CDR3 in amino acids: CASSLNREGAGGYTF. The CDR3 nucleotides are TGTGCCAGCAGCTTAAATCGGGAGGGGGCGGGAGGCTACACCTTC. Variable domain in full (rest from reference TRBV7-2 and TRBJ1-2): GAGVSQSPSNKVTEKGKDVELRCDPISGHTALYWYRQSLGQGLEFLIYFQGNSAPDKSGLPSDRFSAERTGGSVSTLTIQRTQQEDSAVYLCASSLNREGAGGYTFGSGTRLTVV.

The chain employs TRBV5-1 and TRBJ2-2, with TRBD2 matching over 10 bases. There are 16 residues in the CDR3. V shed 0 bases and J 6 bases; nucleotides not matched to a gene: 5. CDR1 and CDR2 (germline): SGHRS, YFSETQ. The CDR3 reads CASSLVAGGPAGELFF. CDR3 coding DNA: TGCGCCAGCAGCTTGGTAGCGGGAGGCCCCGCCGGGGAGCTGTTTTTT.

This chain's CDR3 is CASSFGAGGPKNIQYF. CDR3 DNA: TGTGCCAGCAGCTTTGGTGCGGGAGGGCCGAAAAACATTCAGTACTTC. The rearrangement links TRBV7-9 to TRBJ2-4, with 9 bases aligning to TRBD2. The V and J ends lost 3 bases and 4 bases, in that order; junction bases with no gene match: 7. This CDR3 has 16 residues. The V gene's germline CDR1 is SEHNR and CDR2 FQNEAQ (reference sequence). Full variable domain (missing parts from reference TRBV7-9 and TRBJ2-4): DTGVSQNPRHKITKRGQNVTFRCDPISEHNRLYWYRQTLGQGPEFLTYFQNEAQLEKSRLLSDRFSAERPKGSFSTLEIQRTEQGDSAMYLCASSFGAGGPKNIQYFGAGTRLSVL.

This chain links TRBV29-1 with TRBJ1-2; no reliable D call. Germline assignment: CDR1 SQVTM and CDR2 ANQGSEA. The CDR3 contains 12 residues. V was shortened by 5 bases and J by 0 bases, with 7 bases between the two germline ends. CDR3 coding DNA: TGCAGCGTTTTTTCCTCTAACTATGGCTACACCTTC. As protein: CSVFSSNYGYTF.

This clone was counted a single time. The chain carries TRBV5-1 and TRBJ1-2; 10 bases match TRBD1. The CDR3 is 15 amino acids. The germline V gene has CDR1 SGHRS and CDR2 YFSETQ. After removal of 4 bases from V and 4 bases from J, the junction contained 7 bases not matched to a gene. The chain's CDR3 is CASSPWTGGIYGYTF. The CDR3, as DNA: TGCGCCAGCAGCCCGTGGACAGGGGGAATCTATGGCTACACCTTC.

This chain links TRBV5-1 with TRBJ2-7, with TRBD1 matching 9 bases. Germline loops: CDR1 SGHRS, CDR2 YFSETQ. Trimming cost V 3 bases and J 6 bases; bases outside gene matches: 7. The CDR3 has 14 amino acids. The CDR3 DNA sequence: TGCGCCAGCAGCTCCGGGACAGGGTGGGTCGAGCAGTACTTC. Translated: CASSSGTGWVEQYF.

The chain carries TRBV5-4 and TRBJ1-1; 8 nucleotides agree with TRBD1. Germline values: CDR1 SGHNT, CDR2 YYREEE (reference sequence). V was clipped by 4 bases and J by 1 base; unmatched bases: 3. The CDR3 runs 14 residues. This chain's CDR3 is CASSTGTGNTEAFF. The CDR3 DNA reads as TGTGCCAGCAGCACCGGGACAGGGAACACTGAAGCTTTCTTT.

V gene TRBV4-1 combines with J gene TRBJ2-2; tentatively, D is TRBD2 (6 bases). The germline V gene has CDR1 MGHRA and CDR2 YSYEKL. The CDR3 sequence is 18 residues long. V lost 4 bases and J lost 4, with 22 bases in between. CDR3 loop: CASSPLVWGVESTGELFF. In nucleotides, the CDR3 is TGCGCCAGCAGCCCCCTCGTTTGGGGGGTGGAGAGCACCGGGGAGCTGTTTTTT.

This chain connects TRBV19 to TRBJ1-1; tentatively, D is TRBD1 (5 bases). From germline, CDR1 is LNHDA and CDR2 SQIVND (reference sequence). This CDR3 has 12 residues. V lost 10 bases and J lost 4, with 13 bases in between. The CDR3: CATSPGGTEAFF. CDR3 in DNA: TGTGCCACCTCACCCGGGGGCACTGAAGCTTTCTTT.

The chain links TRBV28 to TRBJ2-2; D is possibly TRBD2 (6 bases). The CDR3 contains 14 residues. The germline gives CDR1 MDHEN, CDR2 SYDVKM. With 3 bases removed from V and 2 bases from J, the gap between germline ends came to 7 bases. The CDR3 loop reads CASSLGTNTGELFF. For the CDR3, the DNA is TGTGCCAGCAGTTTGGGGACTAACACCGGGGAGCTGTTTTTT.

V and J are TRBV12-2 and TRBJ2-7; TRBD1, the table's D call, was not compared with the DNA. TRBV12-2 is annotated as a pseudogene. This CDR3 contains 15 residues. This CDR3 is CASRWFNKVIDEQYF. The CDR3 nucleotides read TGTGCAAGTCGCTGGTTCAACAAAGTAATCGACGAGCAGTACTTC.

The chain employs TRBV11-2 and TRBJ1-1; TRBD1 matches 8 bases. V lost 3 bases and J lost 2; bases outside the gene matches: 5. Germline V gene data show CDR1 as SGHAT and CDR2 as FQNNGV. The CDR3 is 15 residues long. CDR3 in DNA: TGTGCCAGCAGCTTGTGGACAGGGAAAAACACTGAAGCTTTCTTT. Protein product: CASSLWTGKNTEAFF.

The chain combines TRBV4-1 with TRBJ2-3; 10 bases are shared with TRBD2. V lost 3 bases to trimming and J lost 7 bases; unmatched junction nucleotides: 7. There are 15 residues in the CDR3. Germline V gene lookup returns CDR1 MGHRA and CDR2 YSYEKL. CDR3: CASSHPGTSDNTQYF. CDR3 coding DNA: TGCGCCAGCAGCCACCCCGGGACTAGCGACAATACGCAGTATTTT.

V is TRBV30 and J is TRBJ1-6, with 8 bases identical to TRBD1. Germline V CDR1 and CDR2: GTSNPN, SVGIG (reference sequence). The CDR3 runs to 12 residues. J lost 16 bases, V lost 5 bases, and 10 bases had no gene match. CDR3 nucleotides: TGTGCCTGGTCTCTCAGGGGGCGACCGCTCCACTTT. Translating gives CAWSLRGRPLHF.

This clone occurred a few times. V gene TRBV2 combines with J gene TRBJ2-7; D possibly corresponds to TRBD1 (5 bases). The germline V and J ends were trimmed by 11 bases and 4 bases, with 18 bases remaining between them. CDR1 and CDR2 from the germline V gene are SNHLY and FYNNEI. CDR3 length: 13 residues. CDR3 protein: CAGSQGIGYEQYF. DNA of the CDR3: TGTGCCGGATCGCAGGGAATTGGTTACGAGCAGTACTTC.

This clone appeared a single time. The chain carries TRBV19 and TRBJ1-1; D is ambiguous. Germline V gives CDR1 LNHDA, CDR2 SQIVND (reference sequence). The CDR3 runs to 13 residues. The ends were cut back, 6 bases at V and 1 base at J, with 9 bases in the middle. Written as DNA, the CDR3 is TGTGCCAGTAGCATCTCGGGGAACACTGAAGCTTTCTTT. This codes for CASSISGNTEAFF.

This clone was seen a single time. The gene calls are TRBV5-5 and TRBJ1-5, with D hard to call. The CDR3 consists of 15 residues. CDR1 SGHKS and CDR2 YYEKEE come from the germline V gene (reference sequence). The V gene lost 2 bases and the J gene lost 4 bases, with 13 bases spanning the gap. The CDR3 sequence is CASSFSQIINQPQHF. CDR3 nucleotides: TGTGCCAGCAGCTTCTCCCAGATAATAAATCAGCCCCAGCATTTT.

This rearrangement joins TRBV28 to TRBJ2-4, with a tentative D call TRBD2 (6 bases). Trimming pared 4 bases from V and 0 bases from J, leaving 13 bases between. The CDR3 contains 16 residues. Germline V CDR1 and CDR2: MDHEN, SYDVKM. The CDR3 loop reads CASSSLGGAAKNIQYF. In DNA form, the CDR3 reads TGTGCCAGCAGTTCACTTGGAGGGGCAGCCAAAAACATTCAGTACTTC.

The chain links TRBV5-4 to TRBJ2-7; a possible D gene is TRBD1 (5 bases). Trimming pared 1 base from V and 4 bases from J, leaving 9 bases between. Germline lookup yields CDR1 SGHNT and CDR2 YYREEE (reference sequence). CDR3 length: 13 residues. The DNA of the CDR3 is TGTGCCAGCAGCTTGCTTCCAGGGTACGAGCAGTACTTC. This gives the protein CASSLLPGYEQYF. The whole variable domain, filled in from reference TRBV5-4 and TRBJ2-7, reads ETGVTQSPTHLIKTRGQQVTLRCSSQSGHNTVSWYQQALGQGPQFIFQYYREEENGRGNFPPRFSGLQFPNYSSELNVNALELDDSALYLCASSLLPGYEQYFGPGTRLTVT.

V and J are TRBV11-2 and TRBJ2-3; D not certain. V dropped 1 base and J dropped 4 bases, with 6 bases sitting between them. The CDR3 is made up of 13 amino acids. CDR1 is SGHAT, CDR2 FQNNGV, per germline. CDR3 DNA: TGTGCCAGCAGCTTAGCCCCCTCAGATACGCAGTATTTT. Protein: CASSLAPSDTQYF.

The rearrangement links TRBV11-2 to TRBJ2-1; D call uncertain. Trimming removed 1 base at V and 6 bases at J, with 4 bases between. Looked up from germline, CDR1 is SGHAT and CDR2 is FQNNGV. The CDR3 is made up of 12 amino acids. CDR3 DNA sequence: TGTGCCAGCAGCTTAGTCTCCAATGAGCAGTTCTTC. Translating gives CASSLVSNEQFF.

The chain combines TRBV14 with TRBJ1-4; 9 bases align to TRBD1. The germline gives CDR1 SGHDN, CDR2 FVKESK. Trimming took 5 bases from V and 7 from J; bases not matched to a gene: 11. This CDR3 contains 16 residues. The CDR3 DNA follows: TGTGCCAGCAGCTCAACTGTCCCGGGACAGGGTGAAAAACTGTTTTTT. It is translated as CASSSTVPGQGEKLFF.

The V and J genes are TRBV10-3 and TRBJ2-3; 8 bases match TRBD2. Per germline, CDR1 ENHRY and CDR2 SYGVKD. CDR3 size: 16 residues. Germline trimming cut 4 bases from V and 2 bases from J; bases unmatched to any gene: 8. CDR3: CAISVSSGMNTDTQYF. DNA for the CDR3: TGTGCCATCAGTGTCAGTAGCGGGATGAACACAGATACGCAGTATTTT.